The present entry profiles one TCR beta chain with its context. Its antigen is still unknown. This entry is derived from a study of T cell responses to AZD1222 COVID-19 vaccine. Findings and caveats of the study: Samples come after the peak T cell response, not at day 14. Reportedly, nearly half the spike-specific TCRs target unmutated variant regions.

TCRdb's table, derived via immunoSEQ multiplex PCR, lists solely in-frame clones and lacks some. The table has approximately 150,000 clones, 70% to 90% seen once. Sequencing used peripheral blood, obtained 28 days after the second AZD1222 dose. This TCR derives from an adult who received the AZD1222 COVID-19 vaccine.

The CDR3 is CASRGLAGSSYNEQFF. Written as DNA, the CDR3 is TGTGCCAGCAGAGGACTAGCGGGGAGCTCCTACAATGAGCAGTTCTTC. The chain recombines TRBV5-8 with TRBJ2-1; 12 bases are shared with TRBD2. The CDR3 is 16 residues long. Trimming at V came to 5 bases and at J to 0 bases, leaving 3 bases not matched to a gene. Germline V lookup: CDR1 SGHTS, CDR2 YDEGEE.